The 20 T cell receptor beta chains below come from one sample, sequenced in a study of a mutant IDH1 vaccine in newly diagnosed glioma (dated by TCRdb to about 2021). The time point label on this specimen signifies: week 5, during vaccination. Each vaccine dose was 300 ug of a 20-mer mutant IDH1 peptide in Montanide, given subcutaneously with topical imiquimod. No antigen has been identified for these receptors. Library construction relied on the immunoSEQ multiplex PCR assay. TCRdb holds this immuneACCESS table with in-frame rearrangements only. Some clones are missing; in checked studies, unresolved V genes explain under half, and the rest has no known cause. The table for this sample lists some 30,000 clones; around 89% of them were counted only once. The ten biggest clones cover about a fifth of the sample. The specimen comprised PBMCs, sampled from a glioma patient whose treatment included an IDH1 peptide vaccine. Source of these receptors: a man between 18 and 35 years old with glioma.

The V and J genes are TRBV5-5 and TRBJ2-7, with 9 bases fitting TRBD1. Germline trimming cut 0 bases from V and 1 base from J; bases unmatched to any gene: 5. The V gene's germline CDR1 is SGHKS and CDR2 YYEKEE (reference sequence). CDR3 length: 16 amino acids. The CDR3 coding sequence is TGTGCCAGCAGCTTGGTATGGGACAGGGTGTCCTACGAGCAGTACTTC. Protein sequence: CASSLVWDRVSYEQYF.

The gene calls are TRBV28 and TRBJ1-1; TRBD1 might be the D (6 bases). The V gene's germline CDR1 is MDHEN and CDR2 SYDVKM. There are 13 residues in the CDR3. Trimming took off 6 bases at V and 4 bases at J, with 12 bases between the two ends. Written as DNA, the CDR3 is TGTGCCAGCAGACAGGGAAGGGGCACTGAAGCTTTCTTT. This gives the protein CASRQGRGTEAFF.

This clone was found a few times. The V call is TRBV4-3, the J call TRBJ2-6; D remains unclear. The CDR3 has 16 amino acids. V was cut by 2 bases and J by 2 bases, with 10 bases left in between. CDR1 is LGHNA and CDR2 is YSLEER in the germline V gene. The CDR3 sequence: CASSQSPTTGANVLTF. CDR3 sequence (DNA): TGCGCCAGCAGCCAATCCCCGACAACTGGGGCCAACGTCCTGACTTTC.

The V call is TRBV5-4, the J call TRBJ1-2; perhaps TRBD1 as D (6 bases). The CDR3 spans 14 residues. Per the germline V gene, CDR1 is SGHNT and CDR2 is YYREEE (reference sequence). V lost 0 bases, J lost 3 bases, and 9 bases lay in between. Written as DNA, the CDR3 is TGTGCCAGCAGCTTGGCAGGGGCGGACTATGGCTACACCTTC. Translation: CASSLAGADYGYTF.

Notes on this clone: A read error may produce the germline difference seen at one junction end. The chain has TRBV7-7 and TRBJ2-5; a weak D match, TRBD2 (5 bases). In germline, CDR1 is SSHAT, CDR2 FNYEAQ (reference sequence). CDR3 length: 13 amino acids. As DNA, the CDR3 is TGTGCTAGCAGCTTCGCAGAGGGAGAGACCCAGTACTTC. Amino acid sequence: CASSFAEGETQYF. Together with reference TRBV7-7 and TRBJ2-5, the CDR3 gives the full variable domain: GAGVSQSPRYKVTKRGQDVTLRCDPISSHATLYWYQQALGQGPEFLTYFNYEAQPDKSGLPSDRFSAERPEGSISTLTIQRTEQRDSAMYRCASSFAEGETQYFGPGTRLLVL.

V and J are TRBV7-9 and TRBJ2-3, with D hard to call. CDR3 length: 13 residues. The germline V gene has CDR1 SEHNR and CDR2 FQNEAQ (reference sequence). V lost 4 bases and J lost 2, with 7 bases in between. Written as DNA, the CDR3 is TGTGCCAGCAGCTCCAGGCCCACAGATACGCAGTATTTT. This codes for CASSSRPTDTQYF. Full variable domain (missing parts from reference TRBV7-9 and TRBJ2-3): DTGVSQNPRHKITKRGQNVTFRCDPISEHNRLYWYRQTLGQGPEFLTYFQNEAQLEKSRLLSDRFSAERPKGSFSTLEIQRTEQGDSAMYLCASSSRPTDTQYFGPGTRLTVL.

CDR3 sequence (DNA): TGCGCCAGCAGCTTGGATGCTGGGTCCACGATCCCCTACGAGCAGTACTTC. Residues: CASSLDAGSTIPYEQYF. The chain joins TRBV5-1 to TRBJ2-7, with unresolved D. The CDR3 contains 17 residues. The germline V and J ends were trimmed by 0 bases and 2 bases, with 18 bases remaining between them. CDR1 and CDR2 from the germline V gene are SGHRS and YFSETQ.

The chain recombines TRBV7-9 with TRBJ1-2; no clear D. CDR1 SEHNR and CDR2 FQNEAQ come from the germline V gene (reference sequence). The CDR3 is 9 amino acids. V lost 10 bases, J lost 7 bases, and 7 bases lay in between. The CDR3 loop is CAIEPGYTF. The CDR3 DNA sequence: TGTGCCATCGAACCTGGCTACACCTTC. The full variable domain, completed using reference TRBV7-9 and TRBJ1-2, is DTGVSQNPRHKITKRGQNVTFRCDPISEHNRLYWYRQTLGQGPEFLTYFQNEAQLEKSRLLSDRFSAERPKGSFSTLEIQRTEQGDSAMYLCAIEPGYTFGSGTRLTVV.

V is TRBV5-1 and J is TRBJ1-2, with D unresolved. Germline CDR1 and CDR2: SGHRS and YFSETQ. V lost 4 bases to trimming and J lost 4 bases, with 11 bases between them. The CDR3 runs to 13 residues. CDR3 residues: CASSPPGVYGYTF. CDR3 in DNA: TGCGCCAGCAGCCCCCCAGGAGTCTATGGCTACACCTTC.

The genes are TRBV5-8 and TRBJ1-6; the D gene is possibly TRBD1 (5 bases). Germline CDR1 and CDR2: SGHTS and YDEGEE. This CDR3 contains 15 residues. Between the trimmed V and J ends, which lost 3 bases and 6 bases, there was a span of 13 bases. The CDR3 here is CASSSLPGGNSPLHF. The CDR3 DNA reads TGTGCCAGCAGCTCGCTTCCCGGGGGTAATTCACCCCTCCACTTT.

This rearrangement joins TRBV2 to TRBJ2-3; D ambiguous. V was shortened by 8 bases and J by 0 bases, with 3 bases between the two germline ends. There are 11 residues in the CDR3. The germline CDR1 and CDR2 sequences are SNHLY and FYNNEI. The CDR3 nucleotides are TGTGCCAGCCGTAGCACAGATACGCAGTATTTT. Amino acid sequence: CASRSTDTQYF.

The chain combines TRBV7-9 with TRBJ2-2, with D maybe TRBD2 (6 bases). Trimming removed 1 base at V and 4 bases at J, with 16 bases between. Germline V gives CDR1 SEHNR, CDR2 FQNEAQ (reference sequence). The length of the CDR3 is 17 residues. The CDR3 region is CASSLVEVRGGTGELFF. CDR3 nucleotides: TGTGCCAGCAGCTTAGTTGAGGTTCGGGGAGGCACCGGGGAGCTGTTTTTT.

The rearrangement uses TRBV30 and TRBJ2-6, with D unclear. Germline V gives CDR1 GTSNPN, CDR2 SVGIG (reference sequence). V gave up 6 bases and J gave up 4 bases, with 13 bases separating them. This CDR3 has 14 residues. This CDR3 is CACQPTRGANVLTF. CDR3 DNA sequence: TGTGCCTGCCAACCGACGAGAGGGGCCAACGTCCTGACTTTC.

This clone was seen once. The J gene is TRBJ2-7, the V gene TRBV20-1, with unresolved D. CDR1 and CDR2 from the germline V gene are DFQATT and SNEGSKA (reference sequence). The CDR3 is made up of 11 amino acids. The V gene lost 5 bases and the J gene lost 2 bases, with 7 bases spanning the gap. The CDR3: CSAPWAYEQYF. CDR3 in DNA: TGCAGTGCTCCGTGGGCCTACGAGCAGTACTTC.

The chain links TRBV19 to TRBJ2-5; D remains ambiguous. V lost 4 bases and J 5 bases, leaving 11 bases between the germline ends. The CDR3 sequence is 13 residues long. CDR1 LNHDA and CDR2 SQIVND come from the germline V gene (reference sequence). CDR3 coding DNA: TGTGCCAGTAGTAAAACCCGCGAGGAGACCCAGTACTTC. Translating it yields CASSKTREETQYF.

The V call is TRBV9, the J call TRBJ1-1; 7 bases line up with TRBD1. This CDR3 is 15 amino acids long. Looked up from germline, CDR1 is SGDLS and CDR2 is YYNGEE. V was clipped by 0 bases and J by 0 bases; unmatched bases: 2. CDR3 residues: CASSVVGTVNTEAFF. CDR3 bases: TGTGCCAGCAGCGTAGTGGGGACAGTGAACACTGAAGCTTTCTTT.

The chain uses TRBV7-2 and TRBJ1-1; D is ambiguous. The CDR3 loop spans 16 amino acids. Germline assignment: CDR1 SGHTA and CDR2 FQGNSA. V was cut by 0 bases and J by 2 bases, with 13 bases left in between. CDR3 coding DNA: TGTGCCAGCAGCTTAGCGTCTAACATACCTAACACTGAAGCTTTCTTT. It is translated as CASSLASNIPNTEAFF.

This rearrangement joins TRBV29-1 to TRBJ2-7; D remains unclear. The CDR3 totals 12 residues. V was shortened by 4 bases and J by 0 bases, with 7 bases between the two germline ends. From germline, CDR1 is SQVTM and CDR2 ANQGSEA. The CDR3 spells CSVGSSSYEQYF. The CDR3 DNA reads TGCAGCGTTGGGAGTAGCTCCTACGAGCAGTACTTC.

V and J are TRBV28 and TRBJ1-4; D remains ambiguous. V was cut by 8 bases and J by 2 bases, with 15 bases left in between. Germline CDR1 is MDHEN and CDR2 is SYDVKM. This CDR3 is 15 amino acids long. CDR3 bases: TGTGCCAGCGGACCATCAAAGGACACTAATGAAAAACTGTTTTTT. Encoded protein: CASGPSKDTNEKLFF.

There are a few counts of this clone. The J gene is TRBJ1-1, the V gene TRBV29-1, with TRBD1 identical over 8 bases. Per the germline V gene, CDR1 is SQVTM and CDR2 is ANQGSEA. The CDR3 covers 12 residues. The V gene end was trimmed by 5 bases and the J gene end by 4 bases; junction bases not matched to a gene: 3. The CDR3 spells CSVMTGVTEAFF. CDR3 coding DNA: TGCAGCGTTATGACAGGGGTCACTGAAGCTTTCTTT.